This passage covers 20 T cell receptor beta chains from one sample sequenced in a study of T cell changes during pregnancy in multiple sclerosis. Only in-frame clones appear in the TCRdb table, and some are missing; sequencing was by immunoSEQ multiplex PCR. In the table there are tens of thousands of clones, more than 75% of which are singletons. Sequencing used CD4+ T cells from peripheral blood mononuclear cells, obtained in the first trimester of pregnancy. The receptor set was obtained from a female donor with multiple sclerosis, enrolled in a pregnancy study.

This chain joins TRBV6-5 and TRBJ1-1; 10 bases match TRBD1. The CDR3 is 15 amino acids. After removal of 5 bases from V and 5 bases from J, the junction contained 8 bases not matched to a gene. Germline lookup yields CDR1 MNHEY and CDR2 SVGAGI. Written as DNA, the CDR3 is TGTGCCAGCAGTCCCGGACAGGGGGAAAAGACTGAAGCTTTCTTT. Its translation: CASSPGQGEKTEAFF.

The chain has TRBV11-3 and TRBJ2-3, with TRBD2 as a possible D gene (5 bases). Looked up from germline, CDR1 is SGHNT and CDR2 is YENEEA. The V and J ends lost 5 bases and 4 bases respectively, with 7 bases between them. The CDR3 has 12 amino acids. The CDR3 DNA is TGTGCCAGCAGCCAGAGGGCAGATACGCAGTATTTT. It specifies CASSQRADTQYF.

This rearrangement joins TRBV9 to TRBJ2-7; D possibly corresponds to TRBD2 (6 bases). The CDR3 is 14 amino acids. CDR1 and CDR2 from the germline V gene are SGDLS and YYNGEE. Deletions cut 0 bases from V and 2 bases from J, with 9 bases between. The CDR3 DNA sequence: TGTGCCAGCAGCGTAGGTAGCGGACCCTACGAGCAGTACTTC. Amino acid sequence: CASSVGSGPYEQYF.

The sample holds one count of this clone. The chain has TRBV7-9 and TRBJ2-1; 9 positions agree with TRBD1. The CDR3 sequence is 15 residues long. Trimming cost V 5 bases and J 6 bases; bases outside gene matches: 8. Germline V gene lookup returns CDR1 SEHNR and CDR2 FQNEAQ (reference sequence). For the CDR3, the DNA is TGTGCCAGCAGCGTTACAGGGGGCGGTGGCAATGAGCAGTTCTTC. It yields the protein CASSVTGGGGNEQFF.

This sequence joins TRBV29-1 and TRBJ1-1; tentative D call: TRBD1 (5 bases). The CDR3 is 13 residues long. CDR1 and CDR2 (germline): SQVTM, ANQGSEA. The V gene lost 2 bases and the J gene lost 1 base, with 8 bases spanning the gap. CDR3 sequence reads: CSVERQRNTEAFF. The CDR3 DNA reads TGCAGCGTTGAACGACAGAGGAACACTGAAGCTTTCTTT.

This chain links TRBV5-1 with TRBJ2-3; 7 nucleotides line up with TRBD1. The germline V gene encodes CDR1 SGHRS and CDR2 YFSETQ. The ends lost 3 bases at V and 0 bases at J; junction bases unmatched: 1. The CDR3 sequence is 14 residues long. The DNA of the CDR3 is TGCGCCAGCAGCTCGACAGGGAGCACAGATACGCAGTATTTT. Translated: CASSSTGSTDTQYF.

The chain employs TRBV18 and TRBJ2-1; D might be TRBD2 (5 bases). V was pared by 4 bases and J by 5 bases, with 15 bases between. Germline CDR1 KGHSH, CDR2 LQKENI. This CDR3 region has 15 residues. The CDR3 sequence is CASSQDSPGNNEQFF. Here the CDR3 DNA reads TGTGCCAGCTCACAAGATTCGCCCGGGAACAATGAGCAGTTCTTC.

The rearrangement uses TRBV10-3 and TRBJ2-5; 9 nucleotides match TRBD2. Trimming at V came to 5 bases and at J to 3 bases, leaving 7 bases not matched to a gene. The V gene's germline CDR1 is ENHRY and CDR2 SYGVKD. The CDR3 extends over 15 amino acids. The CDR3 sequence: CAISHAGGEEETQYF. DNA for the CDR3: TGTGCCATCAGTCACGCGGGGGGGGAGGAAGAGACCCAGTACTTC.

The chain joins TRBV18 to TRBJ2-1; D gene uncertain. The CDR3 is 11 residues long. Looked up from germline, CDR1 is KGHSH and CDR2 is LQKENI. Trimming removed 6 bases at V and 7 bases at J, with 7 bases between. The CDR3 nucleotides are TGTGCCAGCTCCCTCGGGAATGAGCAGTTCTTC. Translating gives CASSLGNEQFF.

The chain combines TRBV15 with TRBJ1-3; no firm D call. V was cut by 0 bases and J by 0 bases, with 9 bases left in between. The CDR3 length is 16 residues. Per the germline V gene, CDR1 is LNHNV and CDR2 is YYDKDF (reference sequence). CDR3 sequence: CATSRDATRSGNTIYF. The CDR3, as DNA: TGTGCCACCAGCAGAGACGCGACTCGCTCTGGAAACACCATATATTTT.

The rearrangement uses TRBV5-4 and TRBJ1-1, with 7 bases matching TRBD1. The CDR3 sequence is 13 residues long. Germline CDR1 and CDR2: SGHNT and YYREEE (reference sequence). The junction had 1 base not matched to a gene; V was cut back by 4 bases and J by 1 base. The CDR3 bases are TGTGCCAGCAGCGGGACAGCGAACACTGAAGCTTTCTTT. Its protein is CASSGTANTEAFF.

This CDR3 is CASSVATGELFF. As DNA, the CDR3 is TGTGCCAGCAGCGTAGCAACCGGGGAGCTGTTTTTT. The V call is TRBV9, the J call TRBJ2-2; D is undetermined. Per the germline V gene, CDR1 is SGDLS and CDR2 is YYNGEE. The CDR3 length is 12 residues. Trimming pared 0 bases from V and 5 bases from J, leaving 2 bases between.

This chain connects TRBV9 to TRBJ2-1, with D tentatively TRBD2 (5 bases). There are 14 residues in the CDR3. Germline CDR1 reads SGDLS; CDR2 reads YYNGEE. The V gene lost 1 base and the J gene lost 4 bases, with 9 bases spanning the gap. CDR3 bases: TGTGCCAGCAGCGTACGTTGGGAGTACAATGAGCAGTTCTTC. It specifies CASSVRWEYNEQFF.

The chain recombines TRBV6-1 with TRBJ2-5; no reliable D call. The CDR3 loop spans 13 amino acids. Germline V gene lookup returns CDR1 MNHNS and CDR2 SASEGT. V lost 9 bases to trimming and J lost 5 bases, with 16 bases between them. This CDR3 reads CASAVSVAETQYF. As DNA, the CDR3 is TGTGCCAGTGCCGTGAGCGTTGCGGAGACCCAGTACTTC.

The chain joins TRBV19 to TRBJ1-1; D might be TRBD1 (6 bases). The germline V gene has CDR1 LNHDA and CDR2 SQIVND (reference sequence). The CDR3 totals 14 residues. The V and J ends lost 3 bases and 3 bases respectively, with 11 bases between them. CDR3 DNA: TGTGCCAGTAGTATGGCCCCAGGGGACACTGAAGCTTTCTTT. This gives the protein CASSMAPGDTEAFF. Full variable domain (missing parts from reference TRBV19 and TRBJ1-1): DGGITQSPKYLFRKEGQNVTLSCEQNLNHDAMYWYRQDPGQGLRLIYYSQIVNDFQKGDIAEGYSVSREKKESFPLTVTSAQKNPTAFYLCASSMAPGDTEAFFGQGTRLTVV.

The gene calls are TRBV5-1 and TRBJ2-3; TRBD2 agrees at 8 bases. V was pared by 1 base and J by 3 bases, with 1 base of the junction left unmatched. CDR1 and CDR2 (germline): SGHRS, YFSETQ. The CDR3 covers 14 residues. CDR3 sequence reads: CASSLPSGTDTQYF. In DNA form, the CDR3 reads TGCGCCAGCAGCTTGCCTAGCGGGACAGATACGCAGTATTTT.

The CDR3 here is CASSVEGGPRGGDTQYF. CDR3 nucleotides: TGTGCCAGCAGCGTAGAAGGGGGCCCGCGGGGAGGAGATACGCAGTATTTT. The V call is TRBV9, the J call TRBJ2-3, with D tentatively TRBD1 (7 bases). Trimming pared 0 bases from V and 5 bases from J, leaving 19 bases between. Germline V gene lookup returns CDR1 SGDLS and CDR2 YYNGEE. The CDR3 is made up of 17 amino acids.

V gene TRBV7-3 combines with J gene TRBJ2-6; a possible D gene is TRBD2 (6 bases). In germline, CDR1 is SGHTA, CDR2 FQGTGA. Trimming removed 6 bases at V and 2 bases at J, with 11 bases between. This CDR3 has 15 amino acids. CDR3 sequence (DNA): TGTGCCAGCAGTTTCTGGACTACTGGGGCCAACGTCCTGACTTTC. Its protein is CASSFWTTGANVLTF.

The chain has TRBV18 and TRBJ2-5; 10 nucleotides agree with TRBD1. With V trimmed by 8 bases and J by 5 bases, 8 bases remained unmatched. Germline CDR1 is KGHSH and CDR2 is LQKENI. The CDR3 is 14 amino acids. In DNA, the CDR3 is TGTGCCAGCACGAGAGACAGGGGGCTGGAGACCCAGTACTTC. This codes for CASTRDRGLETQYF.

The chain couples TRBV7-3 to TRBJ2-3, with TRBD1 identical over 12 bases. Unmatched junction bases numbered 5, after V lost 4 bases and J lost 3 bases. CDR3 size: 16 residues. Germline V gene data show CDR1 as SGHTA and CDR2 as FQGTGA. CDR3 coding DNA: TGTGCCAGCAGCTCCGGGACAGGGGGCCTTACAGATACGCAGTATTTT. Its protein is CASSSGTGGLTDTQYF. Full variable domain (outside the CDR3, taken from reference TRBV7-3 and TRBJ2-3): GAGVSQTPSNKVTEKGKYVELRCDPISGHTALYWYRQSLGQGPEFLIYFQGTGAADDSGLPNDRFFAVRPEGSVSTLKIQRTERGDSAVYLCASSSGTGGLTDTQYFGPGTRLTVL.